One sample yielded the 23 T cell receptor beta chains listed below, sequenced in a study of T cells in Graves' hyperthyroidism and ophthalmopathy. It was RNA transcripts that yielded the amplified TCR beta CDR3 regions. The HTBI primer set served for first-round RT-PCR of the TCR CDR3. TCRdb re-derived calls from the multiplex PCR reads in MiXCR, one entry per CDR3 protein. The sample includes around 620,000 distinct CDR3 sequences, roughly 15% of them seen just once. Sequencing input: blood. The receptors originated from a woman aged 25 to 39 with Graves' hyperthyroidism.

This rearrangement joins TRBV7-9 to TRBJ1-1; the D gene is possibly TRBD1 (5 bases). CDR1 SEHNR and CDR2 FQNEAQ come from the germline V gene (reference sequence). The CDR3 is made up of 14 amino acids. The V end was cut by 1 base, the J end by 7 bases, with 13 bases between. The CDR3 protein is CASSLGFGHGEAFF. In DNA, the CDR3 is TGTGCCAGCAGCTTAGGCTTCGGACACGGTGAAGCTTTCTTT.

CDR3 bases: TGCGCCAGCAGCAAGCCCGGGACAGAGTATGGCTACACCTTC. Encoded protein: CASSKPGTEYGYTF. The rearrangement uses TRBV10-2 and TRBJ1-2, with TRBD1 matching over 7 bases. Germline V gene data show CDR1 as WSHSY and CDR2 as SAAADI. Germline trimming cut 6 bases from V and 5 bases from J; bases unmatched to any gene: 9. This CDR3 spans 14 amino acids.

This clonotype has a handful of counts. The V gene is TRBV4-1, the J gene TRBJ1-4, with no clear D. CDR3 length equals 13 residues. Germline CDR1 is MGHRA and CDR2 is YSYEKL. Trimming took off 2 bases at V and 8 bases at J, with 9 bases between the two ends. CDR3 nucleotide sequence: TGCGCCAGCAGCCAACGTTTTGTGGAAAAACTGTTTTTT. Protein: CASSQRFVEKLFF.

This chain joins TRBV27 and TRBJ1-6; D might be TRBD1 (6 bases). Germline V gene lookup returns CDR1 MNHEY and CDR2 SMNVEV (reference sequence). The CDR3 length is 13 residues. V was shortened by 4 bases and J by 8 bases, with 9 bases between the two germline ends. CDR3 residues: CASSSWTDSPLHF. CDR3 coding DNA: TGTGCCAGCAGTTCCTGGACAGATTCACCCCTCCACTTT.

This clonotype was observed many times. The chain has TRBV30 and TRBJ2-5, with D unresolved. The V and J ends lost 1 base and 4 bases respectively, with 4 bases between them. The CDR3 length is 11 residues. Germline assignment: CDR1 GTSNPN and CDR2 SVGIG (reference sequence). CDR3 sequence (DNA): TGTGCCTGGAGTGCGAGAGAGACCCAGTACTTC. As protein: CAWSARETQYF.

This clonotype was detected a few times. The chain employs TRBV20-1 and TRBJ2-7; 7 bases match TRBD2. Germline CDR1 DFQATT, CDR2 SNEGSKA (reference sequence). Germline trimming cut 3 bases from V and 5 bases from J; bases unmatched to any gene: 16. This CDR3 has 16 residues. This CDR3 is CSARVSSGPLGNEQYF. DNA of the CDR3: TGCAGTGCTAGGGTATCTAGCGGACCCTTGGGCAACGAGCAGTACTTC.

This clonotype occurred a few times. This chain links TRBV6-1 with TRBJ2-1, with TRBD1 identical over 10 bases. V dropped 5 bases and J dropped 8; count of bases not matched to a gene: 9. In germline, CDR1 is MNHNS, CDR2 SASEGT. CDR3 length: 15 amino acids. Here the CDR3 DNA reads TGTGCCAGCAGTTCAGCCGGGACAGGGGAAGATGAGCAGTTCTTC. As protein: CASSSAGTGEDEQFF.

Concerning this clonotype itself: The limits of the CDR3 on the DNA are not certain, so only TCRdb's listed CDR3 is given. The V call is TRBV7-2, the J call TRBJ2-7; the table's D gene call, TRBD2, was not cross checked with the DNA. Germline V CDR1 and CDR2: SGHTA, FQGNSA. The length of the CDR3 is 19 amino acids, counting both ends. This chain's CDR3 is CASSFYICSARDSDYEQYF.

There are many counts of this clonotype. The J gene is TRBJ2-3, the V gene TRBV20-1; 9 nucleotides line up with TRBD1. The CDR3 consists of 14 residues. Germline assignment: CDR1 DFQATT and CDR2 SNEGSKA (reference sequence). V lost 3 bases to trimming and J lost 3 bases; unmatched junction nucleotides: 4. CDR3 sequence: CSARDRGLTDTQYF. CDR3 bases: TGCAGTGCTAGGGACAGGGGTTTAACAGATACGCAGTATTTT.

This clonotype was seen many times. V usage is TRBV7-9 and J usage is TRBJ2-5; the match to TRBD1 covers 11 bases. The germline gives CDR1 SEHNR, CDR2 FQNEAQ (reference sequence). Unmatched junction bases numbered 9, after V lost 4 bases and J lost 5 bases. This CDR3 has 16 amino acids. The CDR3 sequence is CASSSHPDRGQETQYF. In DNA form, the CDR3 reads TGTGCCAGCAGCTCCCACCCGGACAGGGGGCAGGAGACCCAGTACTTC.

Many counts were recorded for this clonotype. The chain employs TRBV30 and TRBJ1-5; no clear D. Per germline, CDR1 GTSNPN and CDR2 SVGIG (reference sequence). Trimming cost V 4 bases and J 3 bases, with 13 bases left between them. The CDR3 covers 14 residues. The CDR3 region is CAWTSQVNNQPQHF. CDR3 bases: TGTGCCTGGACCAGTCAGGTGAACAATCAGCCCCAGCATTTT.

The rearrangement links TRBV28 to TRBJ2-3; possible D gene TRBD1, 6 bases. CDR3 length equals 16 residues. The germline V and J ends were trimmed by 3 bases and 2 bases, with 15 bases remaining between them. Per the germline V gene, CDR1 is MDHEN and CDR2 is SYDVKM. CDR3 sequence (DNA): TGTGCCAGCAGTTTCGGGACAAACCTTTACACAGATACGCAGTATTTT. Its translation: CASSFGTNLYTDTQYF.

Turning to this clonotype: With a much larger clone just one base away, this may be a read error. The chain joins TRBV2 to TRBJ1-4; D call uncertain. Germline CDR1 reads SNHLY; CDR2 reads FYNNEI. The CDR3 totals 13 residues. Trimming took off 4 bases at V and 4 bases at J, with 7 bases between the two ends. The CDR3 DNA sequence: TGTGCCAGCAGTGTCCGGGATAATGAAAAACTGTTTTTT. Protein: CASSVRDNEKLFF.

Ten or more counts support this clonotype. The gene calls are TRBV18 and TRBJ2-5, with D possibly being TRBD2 (5 bases). The CDR3 length is 14 residues. CDR1 and CDR2 (germline): KGHSH, LQKENI. V gave up 0 bases and J gave up 6 bases, with 11 bases separating them. CDR3: CASSPPAGHQTQYF. The CDR3 coding sequence is TGTGCCAGCTCACCACCGGCGGGCCACCAGACCCAGTACTTC.

Many counts were recorded for this clonotype. DNA of the CDR3: TGTGCCAGCAGTTTCCGGGGATCGGGAGCTTACGAGCAGTACTTC. The encoded protein is CASSFRGSGAYEQYF. This chain uses TRBV12-3 or TRBV12-4 with TRBJ2-7, with D perhaps TRBD2 (6 bases). Trimming took 3 bases from V and 4 from J, leaving 16 bases between them. The CDR3 has 15 amino acids.

The CDR3 protein is CASSLGNRVDTEAFF. In nucleotides, the CDR3 is TGTGCCAGCAGCTTAGGTAACAGGGTGGACACTGAAGCTTTCTTT. This chain connects TRBV5-6 to TRBJ1-1, with D perhaps matching TRBD1 (6 bases). The CDR3 consists of 15 residues. Trimming cost V 2 bases and J 3 bases, with 14 bases left between them. From germline, CDR1 is SGHDT and CDR2 YYEEEE.

The chain combines TRBV29-1 with TRBJ2-3; 11 positions match TRBD2. After removal of 6 bases from V and 2 bases from J, the junction contained 7 bases not matched to a gene. This CDR3 contains 15 residues. Per the germline V gene, CDR1 is SQVTM and CDR2 is ANQGSEA. The CDR3 sequence: CSVVPSGRITDTQYF. CDR3 nucleotides: TGCAGCGTGGTTCCTAGCGGGAGGATCACAGATACGCAGTATTTT.

This clonotype was detected a few times. This sequence may be a read error, since a much larger clone differs from it by one base. The V gene is TRBV28, the J gene TRBJ1-2, with 7 bases matching TRBD1. The germline V gene encodes CDR1 MDHEN and CDR2 SYDVKM. V shed 6 bases and J 2 bases; nucleotides not matched to a gene: 6. The CDR3 loop spans 14 amino acids. The CDR3, as DNA: TGTGCCAGCAGACCACAGGGGAGGAACTATGGCTACACCTTC. Its protein is CASRPQGRNYGYTF.

This clonotype was picked up many times. This chain connects TRBV20-1 to TRBJ1-2; 9 bases line up with TRBD1. This CDR3 spans 14 amino acids. After removal of 5 bases from V and 4 bases from J, the junction contained 8 bases not matched to a gene. Germline CDR1 and CDR2: DFQATT and SNEGSKA (reference sequence). The CDR3 is CSAEQGARGYGYTF. The CDR3 nucleotides read TGCAGTGCTGAACAGGGGGCGAGGGGCTATGGCTACACCTTC.

The CDR3: CASSRANQPQHF. The CDR3, as DNA: TGTGCCAGCAGCCGGGCAAATCAGCCCCAGCATTTT. The chain uses TRBV7-9 and TRBJ1-5; D unclear. The germline V gene has CDR1 SEHNR and CDR2 FQNEAQ (reference sequence). V was shortened by 5 bases and J by 4 bases, with 6 bases between the two germline ends. There are 12 residues in the CDR3.

The table lists this clonotype with a few counts. This rearrangement joins TRBV11-2 to TRBJ2-3, with TRBD2 matching 12 bases. The junction had 7 bases not matched to a gene; V was cut back by 3 bases and J by 6 bases. This CDR3 comprises 16 residues. CDR1 is SGHAT and CDR2 is FQNNGV in the germline V gene. CDR3 DNA sequence: TGTGCCAGCAGCTTCAGACTAGCGGGAGATATGGATACGCAGTATTTT. Translation: CASSFRLAGDMDTQYF. Complete variable domain (other parts from reference TRBV11-2 and TRBJ2-3): EAGVAQSPRYKIIEKRQSVAFWCNPISGHATLYWYQQILGQGPKLLIQFQNNGVVDDSQLPKDRFSAERLKGVDSTLKIQPAKLEDSAVYLCASSFRLAGDMDTQYFGPGTRLTVL.

This clonotype was seen a single time. The rearrangement joins TRBV4-1 to TRBJ2-5; 12 bases are a match to TRBD1. CDR3 length equals 14 residues. Germline-derived CDR1 and CDR2 are MGHRA and YSYEKL. Losses at the gene ends were 8 bases for V and 4 bases for J; bases not matched to a gene: 5. Here the CDR3 reads CASGGTGGGETQYF. The DNA of the CDR3 is TGCGCCAGCGGAGGGACAGGGGGCGGAGAGACCCAGTACTTC.

The rearrangement joins TRBV29-1 to TRBJ1-1; tentatively, D is TRBD1 (6 bases). V lost 8 bases to trimming and J lost 2 bases, with 15 bases between them. CDR1 is SQVTM and CDR2 is ANQGSEA in the germline V gene. The CDR3 has 13 residues. This CDR3 reads CSLRQDLNTEAFF. The CDR3 DNA reads as TGCAGCCTCAGACAGGACCTTAACACTGAAGCTTTCTTT.